This is a list of T cell receptor beta chains from one sample in a study of blood T cells in healthy people across ages. TCRdb redid the calling of the 5' RACE reads with MiXCR, one entry per CDR3 protein. The sample yields 870,000 or so distinct CDR3 sequences, about 30% seen once. The specimen was blood. The receptors shown here come from a woman older than 75 in good health. Each CDR3 is given with its conserved first and last residue. Clone size is given for some rows only: seen once, a few or many times, or a class if the clone is expanded.

18,few,TRBJ2-7,TRBV6-5,CASSYRRRRGAHSYEQYF
17,.,TRBJ2-2,TRBV3-1,CASSQGRSRIFTGELFF
14,.,TRBJ1-2,TRBV18,CASSPLQANYGYTF
13,few,TRBJ1-6,TRBV5-6,CASSRGSGQGVHF
15,few,TRBJ2-2,TRBV6-6,CASSYSGQGNGELFF
15,many,TRBJ2-3,TRBV20-1,CSASRASGGTDTQYF
15,.,TRBJ1-5,TRBV7-2,CASSPGEGYNQPQHF
17,.,TRBJ1-1,TRBV6-2/TRBV6-3,CASSYSTGGRTNTEAFF
18,many,TRBJ2-3,TRBV4-3,CASSQNPWTSSGTDTQYF
14,.,TRBJ1-5,TRBV6-2/TRBV6-3,CASRLTGYNQPQHF
17,many,TRBJ2-1,TRBV6-5,CASSYRGLAGGPNEQFF
16,many,TRBJ2-1,TRBV6-2/TRBV6-3,CASRDVRGTLDNEQFF
15,.,TRBJ2-1,TRBV6-6,CASRNGIGAPNEQFF
15,.,TRBJ2-3,TRBV10-3,CAISEPGQGPDTQYF
13,once,TRBJ1-6,TRBV4-2,CASSQDPGSPPHF
16,.,TRBJ2-2,TRBV7-2,CASSFPWGSRAGELFF
13,.,TRBJ1-1,TRBV10-1,CASSGDPGTEAFF
15,many,TRBJ2-4,TRBV2,CASSDEGLAKNIQYF
11,many,TRBJ2-3,TRBV20-1,CSAIVRDTQYF
15,.,TRBJ2-1,TRBV7-2,CASSPRDSYYNEQFF
11,many,TRBJ2-1,TRBV12-3/TRBV12-4,CASSVYNEQFF
14,many,TRBJ2-4,TRBV7-2,CASSSPGAKNIQYF
11,.,TRBJ1-1,TRBV2,CASNGQNEAFF
13,.,TRBJ1-4,TRBV18,CASSPLINEKLFF
14,many,TRBJ2-5,TRBV7-2,CASSLQGQGETQYF
16,once,TRBJ1-5,TRBV20-1,CSARRGAGRIDQPQHF
16,many,TRBJ2-1,TRBV7-2,CASSLRTGVSYNEQFF
18,few,TRBJ2-1,TRBV5-1,CASSPMTSGAPRYNEQFF
13,.,TRBJ2-1,TRBV7-2,CASSSYSYNEQFF
15,many,TRBJ1-5,TRBV9,CASSVDGQGHQPQHF
14,.,TRBJ1-1,TRBV6-6,CASRNRDTNTEAFF
14,many,TRBJ2-5,TRBV28,CASSRRTGRETQYF
13,many,TRBJ1-1,TRBV29-1,CSAKRGDNAEAFF
14,many,TRBJ2-1,TRBV3-1,CASSQPGQGSRQFF